Below, 27 T cell receptor beta chains from the same sample are listed, as sequenced in a study. TCRdb reprocessed the 5' RACE reads via MiXCR and lists one record per CDR3 protein. The sample holds about 53,000 distinct CDR3 sequences, 24% seen once. Source material: tumor-infiltrating naive CD4+ T cells sorted from the breast tumor. Subset meaning: naive CD4+ T cells, CD4+CD45RA+CD25-. All receptors come from a female donor with breast cancer.

The rearrangement uses TRBV7-9 and TRBJ1-6, with TRBD1 identical over 8 bases. The CDR3 is 17 amino acids. Trimming removed 3 bases from V and 0 bases from J; junction bases left unmatched: 4. Germline-derived CDR1 and CDR2 are SEHNR and FQNEAQ (reference sequence). For the CDR3, the DNA is TGTGCCAGCAGCTTGGGGACAGGTCTCTCCTATAATTCACCCCTCCACTTT. Residues: CASSLGTGLSYNSPLHF.

The genes are TRBV3-1 and TRBJ1-5; no clear D gene. The CDR3 spans 13 residues. CDR1 and CDR2 from the germline V gene are LGHDT and YNNKEL (reference sequence). V was pared by 0 bases and J by 5 bases, with 5 bases between. DNA of the CDR3: TGTGCCAGCAGCCAAGATCCGCATCAGCCCCAGCATTTT. Protein: CASSQDPHQPQHF.

This clonotype was seen a few times. No conserved phenylalanine or tryptophan is present at the end of the CDR3, so a read error is the likely explanation. This chain links TRBV5-1 with TRBJ1-4, with a tentative D call TRBD1 (6 bases). Per the germline V gene, CDR1 is SGHRS and CDR2 is YFSETQ. V lost 2 bases, J lost 4 bases, and 12 bases lay in between. CDR3 length: 15 amino acids. DNA of the CDR3: TGCGCCAGCAGCTTCAAACAGGGCATTAATGAAAAACTGTTTTCT. This encodes CASSFKQGINEKLFS.

V and J are TRBV7-3 and TRBJ2-3, with 11 positions matching TRBD2. Germline assignment: CDR1 SGHTA and CDR2 FQGTGA. This CDR3 is 15 amino acids long. The V and J ends lost 5 bases and 7 bases, in that order; junction bases with no gene match: 8. In DNA, the CDR3 is TGTGCCAGCAGCGTAGCGGGAGGGTTGTCGAATACGCAGTATTTT. Residues: CASSVAGGLSNTQYF.

This chain links TRBV6-2 or TRBV6-3 with TRBJ2-4, with 9 bases lining up with TRBD1. This CDR3 spans 14 amino acids. The J segment lost 10 bases and the V segment lost 7 bases, leaving 11 bases of the junction unmatched. The germline gives CDR1 MNHEY, CDR2 SVGEGT. CDR3 DNA: TGTGCCAGCAAGCTAACAGGGGGCGAGGGGATTCAGTACTTC. It is translated as CASKLTGGEGIQYF.

The rearrangement joins TRBV7-2 to TRBJ1-2, with D unresolved. V gave up 5 bases and J gave up 4 bases, with 20 bases separating them. The CDR3 runs to 16 residues. Germline V gives CDR1 SGHTA, CDR2 FQGNSA. The CDR3: CASSILTVAPFYGYTF. The DNA for the CDR3 is TGTGCCAGCAGCATACTAACAGTGGCCCCTTTCTATGGCTACACCTTC.

The sample holds a few counts of this clonotype. The chain joins TRBV4-1 to TRBJ2-1; 7 bases align to TRBD2. Germline values: CDR1 MGHRA, CDR2 YSYEKL. V lost 2 bases and J lost 5; bases outside the gene matches: 9. The CDR3 has 16 residues. CDR3 coding DNA: TGCGCCAGCAGCCAACCTGGGACTATTGAGAACAATGAGCAGTTCTTC. Amino acid sequence: CASSQPGTIENNEQFF.

The V call is TRBV6-1, the J call TRBJ1-1; a possible D gene is TRBD1 (5 bases). Trimming shortened V by 5 bases and J by 3 bases, and 13 bases separated the two germline ends. This CDR3 spans 14 amino acids. CDR1 is MNHNS, CDR2 SASEGT, per germline. CDR3 nucleotides: TGTGCCAGCAGTAAACGGGGGTCGGACACTGAAGCTTTCTTT. Translating it yields CASSKRGSDTEAFF.

The sample holds a few counts of this clonotype. The rearrangement joins TRBV7-9 to TRBJ2-1, with TRBD1 matching 8 bases. This CDR3 is built from 18 residues. The V gene's germline CDR1 is SEHNR and CDR2 FQNEAQ (reference sequence). With V trimmed by 4 bases and J by 6 bases, 17 bases remained unmatched. The CDR3 bases are TGTGCCAGCAGCTCTTGGGGGACACAGGGGGTCTCGACCAATGAGCAGTTCTTC. It encodes CASSSWGTQGVSTNEQFF.

This clonotype was seen only a few times. The V and J genes are TRBV5-6 and TRBJ2-2; D ambiguous. CDR1 and CDR2 from the germline V gene are SGHDT and YYEEEE. The CDR3 extends over 13 amino acids. With 1 base removed from V and 6 bases from J, the gap between germline ends came to 7 bases. CDR3 nucleotide sequence: TGTGCCAGCAGCTTGTATGACTCCGGGGAGCTGTTTTTT. As protein: CASSLYDSGELFF.

This clonotype was seen ten or more times. The chain is built from TRBV29-1 and TRBJ2-5; TRBD1 is a possible D gene (6 bases). The CDR3 totals 13 residues. The germline V and J ends were trimmed by 3 bases and 4 bases, with 12 bases remaining between them. The germline gives CDR1 SQVTM, CDR2 ANQGSEA. This chain's CDR3 is CSVEKQGLETQYF. CDR3 DNA sequence: TGCAGCGTTGAGAAACAGGGCTTAGAGACCCAGTACTTC.

The sample holds a few counts of this clonotype. This sequence joins TRBV28 and TRBJ2-3; D gene ambiguous. The CDR3 length is 11 residues. In germline, CDR1 is MDHEN, CDR2 SYDVKM. Trimming removed 6 bases from V and 5 bases from J, with 6 bases in between. CDR3 in DNA: TGTGCCAGCAGCACTCGAGATACGCAGTATTTT. This translates into CASSTRDTQYF.

V is TRBV2 and J is TRBJ2-4; 9 positions agree with TRBD1. V shed 6 bases, J shed 9 bases, and the junction held 6 bases outside the gene matches. From germline, CDR1 is SNHLY and CDR2 FYNNEI. The CDR3 contains 13 residues. CDR3 loop: CASRVQGAGIQYF. The CDR3 coding sequence is TGTGCCAGCAGGGTACAGGGGGCGGGCATTCAGTACTTC.

V is TRBV18 and J is TRBJ2-7, with 7 nucleotides matching TRBD2. The junction had 8 bases not matched to a gene; V was cut back by 4 bases and J by 2 bases. The CDR3 has 15 amino acids. Per the germline V gene, CDR1 is KGHSH and CDR2 is LQKENI. In nucleotides, the CDR3 is TGTGCCAGCTCACGTCCCGAGGGGAGGGCCTACGAGCAGTACTTC. Translating gives CASSRPEGRAYEQYF.

The V call is TRBV11-2, the J call TRBJ2-2; D possibly corresponds to TRBD2 (5 bases). In germline, CDR1 is SGHAT, CDR2 FQNNGV. The V and J ends lost 5 bases and 7 bases respectively, with 17 bases between them. The CDR3 is 15 residues long. The CDR3 loop reads CASSPEAARGGELFF. CDR3 bases: TGTGCCAGCAGCCCCGAGGCCGCCCGGGGCGGGGAGCTGTTTTTT.

This clonotype was detected only a few times. The V and J genes are TRBV30 and TRBJ2-7; D gene uncertain. Germline V gene sequence: CDR1 GTSNPN, CDR2 SVGIG (reference sequence). V lost 2 bases, J lost 5 bases, and 7 bases lay in between. The CDR3 runs to 11 residues. CDR3 nucleotide sequence: TGTGCCTGGAGTATGGCGGACGAGCAGTACTTC. Translating it yields CAWSMADEQYF.

In its sample, this clonotype was seen many times. The V call is TRBV5-1, the J call TRBJ2-3, with D tentatively TRBD2 (6 bases). The V and J ends lost 1 base and 0 bases respectively, with 9 bases between them. The CDR3 extends over 15 amino acids. Germline V lookup: CDR1 SGHRS, CDR2 YFSETQ. DNA of the CDR3: TGCGCCAGCAGCTTGAGGAGCGGGAGCACAGATACGCAGTATTTT. Translating gives CASSLRSGSTDTQYF.

This clonotype showed up just a few times. V is TRBV7-6 and J is TRBJ2-1, with a weak D call TRBD1 (6 bases). Trimming left V 4 bases short and J 4 bases short, with 8 bases between. The CDR3 loop spans 13 amino acids. CDR1 SGHVS and CDR2 FNYEAQ come from the germline V gene. This CDR3 reads CASSSQGYNEQFF. In DNA, the CDR3 is TGTGCCAGCAGCTCCCAGGGGTACAATGAGCAGTTCTTC.

The chain is built from TRBV7-6 and TRBJ2-5; tentatively, D is TRBD1 (5 bases). In germline, CDR1 is SGHVS, CDR2 FNYEAQ. The CDR3 consists of 14 residues. Trimming took 1 base from V and 3 from J, leaving 9 bases between them. CDR3 in amino acids: CASSLGPGKETQYF. The CDR3 DNA reads TGTGCCAGCAGCTTAGGTCCAGGGAAAGAGACCCAGTACTTC.

The rearrangement uses TRBV4-1 and TRBJ2-7; 9 positions agree with TRBD1. This CDR3 has 15 residues. From germline, CDR1 is MGHRA and CDR2 YSYEKL. V was pared by 3 bases and J by 5 bases, with 8 bases of the junction left unmatched. In DNA form, the CDR3 reads TGCGCCAGCAGCCACCCCGGGACAGGGACCAACGAGCAGTACTTC. It codes for CASSHPGTGTNEQYF.

The chain recombines TRBV6-5 with TRBJ2-7; D could derive from TRBD1 or TRBD2 (5 bases each). Germline V CDR1 and CDR2: MNHEY, SVGAGI. V gave up 10 bases and J gave up 1 base, with 14 bases separating them. The CDR3 has 13 amino acids. The CDR3 DNA reads TGTGCCACCGTGAGTGAGGGGTCCTACGAGCAGTACTTC. It yields the protein CATVSEGSYEQYF.

The chain couples TRBV20-1 to TRBJ2-2, with 9 bases lining up with TRBD2. The germline V gene has CDR1 DFQATT and CDR2 SNEGSKA (reference sequence). CDR3 length equals 13 residues. The CDR3 sequence is CSGTSSHTGELFF. In nucleotides, the CDR3 is TGCTCCGGGACTAGCAGCCACACCGGGGAGCTGTTTTTT.

This clonotype showed up many times. The chain combines TRBV27 with TRBJ1-1; 8 positions agree with TRBD1. The CDR3 is made up of 15 amino acids. Germline-derived CDR1 and CDR2 are MNHEY and SMNVEV (reference sequence). The trim removed 3 bases at V and 5 bases at J, leaving 8 bases unmatched. CDR3: CASSFLYRGRTEAFF. CDR3 DNA: TGTGCCAGCAGTTTCCTATACAGGGGGAGGACTGAAGCTTTCTTT.

The table lists this clonotype with a count of one. The chain carries TRBV20-1 and TRBJ1-1; D is unresolved. Germline values: CDR1 DFQATT, CDR2 SNEGSKA (reference sequence). CDR3 length: 14 residues. Trimming shortened V by 6 bases and J by 3 bases, and 17 bases separated the two germline ends. The CDR3 nucleotides read TGCAGTGCGGCCCCGGACGGAACTTACACTGAAGCTTTCTTT. Protein sequence: CSAAPDGTYTEAFF.

This sequence joins TRBV5-1 and TRBJ2-7; D remains unclear. Per the germline V gene, CDR1 is SGHRS and CDR2 is YFSETQ. This CDR3 contains 15 residues. Trimming removed 0 bases from V and 0 bases from J, with 10 bases in between. The CDR3 reads CASSLDGYSSYEQYF. DNA for the CDR3: TGCGCCAGCAGCTTGGATGGGTATAGCTCCTACGAGCAGTACTTC.

The chain recombines TRBV28 with TRBJ2-7; D remains unclear. V was trimmed by 4 bases and J by 2 bases, leaving 24 bases between them. This CDR3 has 18 amino acids. In germline, CDR1 is MDHEN, CDR2 SYDVKM. The CDR3 nucleotides read TGTGCCAGCAGTTCTCACTTGTGGGCGGCGGTGGATACCTACGAGCAGTACTTC. It yields the protein CASSSHLWAAVDTYEQYF.

The V and J genes are TRBV30 and TRBJ2-7; 8 bases agree with TRBD1. V was clipped by 4 bases and J by 7 bases; unmatched bases: 9. The germline CDR1 and CDR2 sequences are GTSNPN and SVGIG (reference sequence). The CDR3 extends over 13 amino acids. The CDR3, as DNA: TGTGCCTGGAAAAGCCCAGGGGGCGGAGAGCAGTACTTC. It codes for CAWKSPGGGEQYF.